The 26 T cell receptor beta chains below all came from one sample that was sequenced in a study of cytomegalovirus exposure and HLA in healthy donors. Primers for the PCR totalled 60 Vbeta and 13 Jbeta. Sequencing was performed with immunoSEQ multiplex PCR; in TCRdb, only in-frame clones are kept and a portion is missing. This sample has some 200,000 clones, with roughly 80% found just once. The sample was PBMCs. Source of these receptors: a woman in her late teens or twenties in good health and CMV-seronegative.

This chain links TRBV19 with TRBJ2-2, with TRBD2 matching 8 bases. The CDR3 consists of 15 residues. Germline assignment: CDR1 LNHDA and CDR2 SQIVND (reference sequence). After removal of 4 bases from V and 7 bases from J, the junction contained 8 bases not matched to a gene. The CDR3 DNA is TGTGCCAGTAGTACTCGGGGGGGGGCCGTCGGGGAGCTGTTTTTT. Its protein is CASSTRGGAVGELFF. The full variable domain, its missing parts supplied by reference TRBV19 and TRBJ2-2, is DGGITQSPKYLFRKEGQNVTLSCEQNLNHDAMYWYRQDPGQGLRLIYYSQIVNDFQKGDIAEGYSVSREKKESFPLTVTSAQKNPTAFYLCASSTRGGAVGELFFGEGSRLTVL.

The chain recombines TRBV7-6 with TRBJ1-1; TRBD1 might be the D (5 bases). Germline V gives CDR1 SGHVS, CDR2 FNYEAQ. The CDR3 runs to 13 residues. V was clipped by 5 bases and J by 3 bases, with 10 bases between them. CDR3 in amino acids: CASSQQDYTEAFF. The CDR3 DNA reads as TGTGCCAGCAGCCAACAGGATTACACTGAAGCTTTCTTT.

V and J are TRBV6-1 and TRBJ2-7; 7 bases are shared with TRBD2. This CDR3 spans 15 amino acids. J lost 0 bases, V lost 6 bases, and 8 bases had no gene match. Germline CDR1 is MNHNS and CDR2 is SASEGT. CDR3 amino acids: CASRLTSSGSYEQYF. CDR3 DNA: TGTGCCAGCAGGTTGACTAGCTCTGGCTCCTACGAGCAGTACTTC.

This chain uses TRBV5-6 with TRBJ1-2, with D perhaps matching TRBD1 (5 bases). This CDR3 region has 17 residues. Per germline, CDR1 SGHDT and CDR2 YYEEEE. V lost 0 bases and J lost 3, with 18 bases in between. This CDR3 reads CASSLGGGTGADYGYTF. CDR3 sequence (DNA): TGTGCCAGCAGCTTGGGGGGGGGTACCGGGGCGGACTATGGCTACACCTTC.

The genes are TRBV28 and TRBJ2-2; tentatively, D is TRBD2 (6 bases). Germline V lookup: CDR1 MDHEN, CDR2 SYDVKM. The CDR3 contains 14 residues. Trimming stripped 4 bases from V and 7 bases from J, with 13 bases between. CDR3 in amino acids: CASSWASVVGELFF. CDR3 nucleotides: TGTGCCAGCAGTTGGGCTAGCGTGGTCGGGGAGCTGTTTTTT.

The V gene is TRBV7-7, the J gene TRBJ2-5; 9 nucleotides agree with TRBD1. The DNA end is more similar to TRBJ2-7, so the J call may be wrong. The CDR3 length is 13 residues. CDR1 and CDR2 (germline): SSHAT, FNYEAQ (reference sequence). The CDR3 reads CASSLGTGAEQYF. CDR3 in DNA: TGTGCCAGCAGCTTAGGGACAGGGGCCGAGCAGTACTTC.

This chain links TRBV5-1 with TRBJ2-7, with a weak D call TRBD1 (6 bases). Germline CDR1 reads SGHRS; CDR2 reads YFSETQ. This CDR3 spans 15 amino acids. V was clipped by 0 bases and J by 4 bases, with 14 bases between them. The CDR3 region has the DNA TGCGCCAGCAGCTTGGGTCTGGGGGCGGCTTACGAGCAGTACTTC. This encodes CASSLGLGAAYEQYF.

V and J are TRBV25-1 and TRBJ1-2, with no clear D. Germline CDR1 is MGHDK and CDR2 is SYGVNS. The CDR3 totals 12 residues. Trimming removed 2 bases at V and 8 bases at J, with 9 bases between. In DNA form, the CDR3 reads TGTGCCAGCAGTGAAGCGGATCGCGGCTACACCTTC. It specifies CASSEADRGYTF.

The rearrangement links TRBV19 to TRBJ1-2, with TRBD1 matching 7 bases. The CDR3 consists of 16 residues. The junction had 8 bases not matched to a gene; V was cut back by 1 base and J by 3 bases. Germline CDR1 LNHDA, CDR2 SQIVND (reference sequence). DNA of the CDR3: TGTGCCAGTAGTATAGTGGACAGGCTTCGGGACTATGGCTACACCTTC. It specifies CASSIVDRLRDYGYTF.

The J gene is TRBJ2-7, the V gene TRBV7-2; 9 positions agree with TRBD2. The trim removed 5 bases at V and 3 bases at J, leaving 14 bases unmatched. The CDR3 spans 17 residues. CDR1 is SGHTA and CDR2 is FQGNSA in the germline V gene. CDR3 nucleotide sequence: TGTGCCAGCAGCCCAATGGGGCTAGCGGGAACATTCTACGAGCAGTACTTC. It is translated as CASSPMGLAGTFYEQYF.

The chain is built from TRBV10-2 and TRBJ2-7; TRBD2 matches at 7 bases. Germline lookup yields CDR1 WSHSY and CDR2 SAAADI. The length of the CDR3 is 16 residues. V dropped 3 bases and J dropped 5; count of bases not matched to a gene: 13. The CDR3 DNA reads TGCGCCAGCAGTGACCTGTTGGGGGGGAGCTTTCACGAGCAGTACTTC. Protein product: CASSDLLGGSFHEQYF.

In its sample, this clone was seen once. This chain links TRBV7-3 with TRBJ2-5; the match to TRBD1 covers 8 bases. The germline CDR1 and CDR2 sequences are SGHTA and FQGTGA. J gave up 3 bases and V 5 bases, and 2 bases lay outside the gene matches. The CDR3 extends over 13 amino acids. The CDR3 spells CASSETGEETQYF. The CDR3 DNA follows: TGTGCCAGCAGCGAGACAGGGGAAGAGACCCAGTACTTC.

The chain couples TRBV28 to TRBJ2-7; TRBD2 is a possible D gene (5 bases). This CDR3 is 12 amino acids long. The V end was cut by 8 bases, the J end by 4 bases, with 12 bases between. Per germline, CDR1 MDHEN and CDR2 SYDVKM. CDR3 loop: CASRGSSYEQYF. The CDR3, as DNA: TGTGCCAGCCGAGGGTCGTCGTACGAGCAGTACTTC.

Only a few counts were recorded for this clone. The chain employs TRBV5-1 and TRBJ1-3, with a possible D match to TRBD1 (5 bases). This CDR3 is 15 amino acids long. Trimming removed 4 bases at V and 0 bases at J, with 11 bases between. Germline-derived CDR1 and CDR2 are SGHRS and YFSETQ. The CDR3 nucleotides are TGCGCCAGCAGCCTAGGGGCCCGCTCTGGAAACACCATATATTTT. Protein sequence: CASSLGARSGNTIYF.

The V and J genes are TRBV27 and TRBJ2-5; TRBD2 agrees at 9 bases. Germline V gene lookup returns CDR1 MNHEY and CDR2 SMNVEV (reference sequence). The CDR3 runs 14 residues. V trimming: 5 bases; J trimming: 5 bases; junction bases outside the gene matches: 6. Here the CDR3 reads CASSVLSGSETQYF. The CDR3 DNA reads TGTGCCAGCAGTGTGCTTAGCGGGAGTGAGACCCAGTACTTC.

This clone showed up just a few times. This chain connects TRBV5-8 to TRBJ1-5; possibly TRBD1 for D (5 bases). Per the germline V gene, CDR1 is SGHTS and CDR2 is YDEGEE. V was pared by 3 bases and J by 1 base, with 11 bases between. The CDR3 is 15 residues long. CDR3 sequence: CASSSLGGSNQPQHF. In DNA, the CDR3 is TGTGCCAGCAGCTCCCTGGGGGGGAGCAATCAGCCCCAGCATTTT.

V usage is TRBV6-5 and J usage is TRBJ2-7; tentatively, D is TRBD2 (6 bases). The CDR3 length is 13 residues. Germline V gene data show CDR1 as MNHEY and CDR2 as SVGAGI. V lost 1 base, J lost 5 bases, and 9 bases lay in between. This CDR3 reads CASSYYPGDEQYF. Here the CDR3 DNA reads TGTGCCAGCAGTTACTACCCGGGGGACGAGCAGTACTTC.

The chain has TRBV28 and TRBJ1-4; 8 positions agree with TRBD1. The CDR3 has 12 amino acids. Germline-derived CDR1 and CDR2 are MDHEN and SYDVKM. The trim removed 6 bases at V and 10 bases at J, leaving 4 bases unmatched. CDR3 coding DNA: TGTGCCAGCAGCCCAGGGGGCGGAAAACTGTTTTTT. Translated: CASSPGGGKLFF. Full variable domain (outside the CDR3, taken from reference TRBV28 and TRBJ1-4): DVKVTQSSRYLVKRTGEKVFLECVQDMDHENMFWYRQDPGLGLRLIYFSYDVKMKEKGDIPEGYSVSREKKERFSLILESASTNQTSMYLCASSPGGGKLFFGSGTQLSVL.

The chain links TRBV5-1 to TRBJ2-1; 8 bases align to TRBD2. The CDR3 consists of 14 residues. V gave up 4 bases and J gave up 8 bases; unmatched junction bases: 8. Germline V gene lookup returns CDR1 SGHRS and CDR2 YFSETQ. The CDR3: CASSIGTSVDEQFF. The CDR3 DNA follows: TGCGCCAGCAGCATTGGGACTAGTGTGGATGAGCAGTTCTTC.

The chain links TRBV5-1 to TRBJ1-2; 8 bases agree with TRBD1. The V gene end was trimmed by 5 bases and the J gene end by 3 bases; junction bases not matched to a gene: 6. The germline gives CDR1 SGHRS, CDR2 YFSETQ. This CDR3 comprises 14 residues. CDR3 residues: CASRTGQEDYGYTF. In nucleotides, the CDR3 is TGCGCCAGCAGGACGGGACAGGAAGACTATGGCTACACCTTC.

This clone was counted a few times. The J gene is TRBJ1-5, the V gene TRBV2; D possibly corresponds to TRBD1 (5 bases). The V gene's germline CDR1 is SNHLY and CDR2 FYNNEI. The CDR3 totals 15 residues. V lost 0 bases, J lost 4 bases, and 10 bases lay in between. CDR3 sequence reads: CASSEALGVNQPQHF. The CDR3 DNA sequence: TGTGCCAGCAGTGAAGCGTTAGGGGTTAATCAGCCCCAGCATTTT.

The rearrangement uses TRBV5-1 and TRBJ2-3; 12 nucleotides line up with TRBD2. This CDR3 is built from 17 residues. Per germline, CDR1 SGHRS and CDR2 YFSETQ. J gave up 1 base and V 6 bases, and 9 bases lay outside the gene matches. DNA for the CDR3: TGCGCCAGCACAGGGCTAGCGGGGGGGCCGGGCACAGATACGCAGTATTTT. This sequence encodes CASTGLAGGPGTDTQYF.

The chain joins TRBV28 to TRBJ2-7; D uncertain. This CDR3 is 13 amino acids long. V dropped 2 bases and J dropped 2 bases, with 7 bases sitting between them. CDR1 MDHEN and CDR2 SYDVKM come from the germline V gene. CDR3 sequence: CASSLGLAYEQYF. The CDR3 DNA reads TGTGCCAGCAGTTTAGGCCTTGCCTACGAGCAGTACTTC.

This chain joins TRBV6-1 and TRBJ1-4; a possible D gene is TRBD1 (5 bases). There are 14 residues in the CDR3. The germline V gene has CDR1 MNHNS and CDR2 SASEGT. V was pared by 5 bases and J by 5 bases, with 12 bases between. Written as DNA, the CDR3 is TGTGCCAGCAGTTGGGGGGAAGGGAATGAAAAACTGTTTTTT. The encoded protein is CASSWGEGNEKLFF.

V and J are TRBV7-8 and TRBJ2-7, with D possibly matching TRBD2 (6 bases). The CDR3 contains 15 residues. V lost 5 bases and J 2 bases, leaving 16 bases between the germline ends. Looked up from germline, CDR1 is SGHVS and CDR2 is FQNEAQ. The CDR3 nucleotides are TGTGCCAGCAGCCGACCGGACTACACTACCTACGAGCAGTACTTC. It translates to CASSRPDYTTYEQYF.

The chain has TRBV5-4 and TRBJ1-2; 9 bases fit TRBD1. V shed 5 bases, J shed 4 bases, and the junction held 9 bases outside the gene matches. The CDR3 runs to 15 residues. Germline loops: CDR1 SGHNT, CDR2 YYREEE (reference sequence). This CDR3 is CASSQETGGVYGYTF. The CDR3 region has the DNA TGTGCCAGCAGTCAAGAGACAGGGGGGGTCTATGGCTACACCTTC.